This T cell receptor beta chain came from a study of T cell repertoires in cytomegalovirus infection. Study-wide findings and caveats: Carriage of CMV together with the relevant HLA was identifiable through cumulative public TCR beta family frequency.

CDR1 and CDR2 (germline): SNHLY, FYNNEI. The CDR3 has 12 residues. Trimming cost V 8 bases and J 0 bases, with 8 bases left between them. From the reads, TCRdb called clonotypes with MiXCR, one entry per CDR3 protein. The repertoire includes hundreds of thousands of distinct CDR3 sequences, around 24% of them detected once, and around 8% sits in the top ten. Note on this clonotype: Its antigen is as yet unknown.

The TCR comes from a human donor in good health (CMV status not recorded). Some clones in this sample may be carry-over from other donors' samples. The V gene is TRBV2, the J gene TRBJ2-7, with D maybe TRBD1 (5 bases). Sequencing was carried out using CD8+ T cells from PBMCs. CDR3 in amino acids: CASLDSSYEQYF. The CDR3 region has the DNA TGTGCCAGCTTAGACAGCTCCTACGAGCAGTACTTC.